These 25 T cell receptor beta chains came from one sample sequenced in a study of blood T cell repertoires in COVID-19 (dated by TCRdb to the early 2020s). Libraries came from the immunoSEQ multiplex PCR assay. Drawn from immuneACCESS, this table holds only the in-frame rearrangements with V and J called that TCRdb kept. Clones are partly lost; checked studies trace under half to an unresolved V gene and leave the rest unexplained. The sample has over 200,000 clones on record, 70% to 90% of them singletons. The ten largest clones add up to 9.2% of the sample. Material: PBMCs or T cells enriched from blood (not recorded which). The receptor set was obtained from a man in his forties who had recovered from COVID-19.

This clone was counted a single time. The rearrangement joins TRBV6-5 to TRBJ2-7; 11 bases fit TRBD1. Germline trimming cut 7 bases from V and 3 bases from J; bases unmatched to any gene: 5. This CDR3 contains 14 residues. The germline CDR1 and CDR2 sequences are MNHEY and SVGAGI. CDR3 bases: TGTGCCAGCACCTCCGGGACAGGGGGCTACGAGCAGTACTTC. Translation: CASTSGTGGYEQYF.

The chain is built from TRBV6-5 and TRBJ2-7, with 7 bases fitting TRBD1. Germline values: CDR1 MNHEY, CDR2 SVGAGI. V dropped 5 bases and J dropped 2; count of bases not matched to a gene: 9. CDR3 length: 15 amino acids. The CDR3 loop is CASSQSTGATYEQYF. As DNA, the CDR3 is TGTGCCAGCAGTCAATCTACAGGGGCGACCTACGAGCAGTACTTC.

The gene calls are TRBV27 and TRBJ1-1, with D possibly matching TRBD1 (6 bases). Trimming shortened V by 9 bases and J by 5 bases, and 19 bases separated the two germline ends. The length of the CDR3 is 14 residues. Germline values: CDR1 MNHEY, CDR2 SMNVEV (reference sequence). The CDR3 spells CASRTGGGSTEAFF. DNA of the CDR3: TGTGCCAGTCGTACGGGGGGCGGGTCGACTGAAGCTTTCTTT.

The genes are TRBV19 and TRBJ2-1; D is perhaps TRBD1 (6 bases). Germline V CDR1 and CDR2: LNHDA, SQIVND (reference sequence). The CDR3 covers 15 residues. V lost 2 bases, J lost 6 bases, and 14 bases lay in between. CDR3 region: CASSIRGQGGNEQFF. The CDR3 DNA is TGTGCCAGTAGTATAAGAGGGCAAGGGGGCAATGAGCAGTTCTTC.

The rearrangement joins TRBV5-4 to TRBJ1-1; the D gene is possibly TRBD1 (6 bases). Germline CDR1 reads SGHNT; CDR2 reads YYREEE (reference sequence). Trimming left V 3 bases short and J 1 base short, with 7 bases between. The CDR3 spans 13 residues. The CDR3 protein is CASSSTGNTEAFF. The CDR3, as DNA: TGTGCCAGCAGCTCGACAGGGAACACTGAAGCTTTCTTT.

V is TRBV18 and J is TRBJ1-6, with TRBD1 matching over 8 bases. The CDR3 is 15 residues long. V lost 8 bases, J lost 7 bases, and 10 bases stayed unmatched. Per the germline V gene, CDR1 is KGHSH and CDR2 is LQKENI. In DNA form, the CDR3 reads TGTGCCAGCACCTTAGTAAACAGGGGGAATTCACCCCTCCACTTT. Translated, it gives CASTLVNRGNSPLHF. Supplemented by reference TRBV18 and TRBJ1-6, the full variable domain reads NAGVMQNPRHLVRRRGQEARLRCSPMKGHSHVYWYRQLPEEGLKFMVYLQKENIIDESGMPKERFSAEFPKEGPSILRIQQVVRGDSAAYFCASTLVNRGNSPLHFGNGTRLTVT.

This chain connects TRBV5-4 to TRBJ2-3, with 8 bases that match TRBD1. The CDR3 loop spans 15 amino acids. Germline CDR1 reads SGHNT; CDR2 reads YYREEE (reference sequence). The J segment lost 2 bases and the V segment lost 4 bases, leaving 6 bases of the junction unmatched. CDR3 nucleotides: TGTGCCAGCAGCGCGACAGGGGACCTCACAGATACGCAGTATTTT. Translating gives CASSATGDLTDTQYF.

The chain uses TRBV6-8 and TRBJ1-6; 7 bases align to TRBD1. Germline V gene sequence: CDR1 MNHGY, CDR2 SAAAGT. The CDR3 contains 16 residues. V lost 2 bases to trimming and J lost 4 bases; unmatched junction nucleotides: 5. The CDR3 is CASSYRGQGYNSPLHF. Written as DNA, the CDR3 is TGTGCCAGCAGTTACAGGGGGCAGGGTTATAATTCACCCCTCCACTTT.

This clone was counted ten times or more. V is TRBV2 and J is TRBJ1-6; D gene uncertain. Trimming cost V 6 bases and J 5 bases, with 8 bases left between them. CDR1 SNHLY and CDR2 FYNNEI come from the germline V gene. The CDR3 loop spans 13 amino acids. CDR3 amino acids: CASRSYDNSPLHF. For the CDR3, the DNA is TGTGCCAGCAGGAGCTACGATAATTCACCCCTCCACTTT.

The chain combines TRBV18 with TRBJ1-1; unclear D gene. The CDR3 extends over 14 amino acids. Germline V gene data show CDR1 as KGHSH and CDR2 as LQKENI. The V end lost 6 bases, the J end lost 8 bases, and 19 bases lay between the germline ends. DNA for the CDR3: TGTGCCAGCTCTCCCGGGGTCAGCCATGAAGAAGCTTTCTTT. As protein: CASSPGVSHEEAFF.

The gene calls are TRBV19 and TRBJ2-2, with 7 bases that match TRBD1. After removal of 5 bases from V and 6 bases from J, the junction contained 6 bases not matched to a gene. CDR3 length: 14 amino acids. Germline CDR1 is LNHDA and CDR2 is SQIVND (reference sequence). The CDR3 loop is CASSLGGLAGELFF. For the CDR3, the DNA is TGTGCCAGTAGTTTAGGGGGCCTCGCCGGGGAGCTGTTTTTT.

The chain recombines TRBV19 with TRBJ1-5, with D perhaps TRBD1 (6 bases). V was clipped by 5 bases and J by 5 bases, with 10 bases between them. The CDR3 consists of 13 residues. Per the germline V gene, CDR1 is LNHDA and CDR2 is SQIVND (reference sequence). The CDR3 loop is CASSVQGYQPQHF. CDR3 bases: TGTGCCAGTAGTGTACAGGGTTATCAGCCCCAGCATTTT.

The chain couples TRBV18 to TRBJ1-3, with D unresolved. The CDR3 has 14 residues. Trimming left V 8 bases short and J 3 bases short, with 14 bases between. Germline V gene lookup returns CDR1 KGHSH and CDR2 LQKENI. This CDR3 is CASRRPGGGNTIYF. The DNA of the CDR3 is TGTGCCAGCAGAAGGCCGGGAGGTGGAAACACCATATATTTT.

This chain joins TRBV7-2 and TRBJ1-2, with D tentatively TRBD1 (6 bases). Germline CDR1 and CDR2: SGHTA and FQGNSA. The V and J ends lost 2 bases and 4 bases respectively, with 17 bases between them. The CDR3 length is 16 residues. As DNA, the CDR3 is TGTGCCAGCAGCTTACCTTCAGGACAGTCCCTCTATGGCTACACCTTC. Amino acid sequence: CASSLPSGQSLYGYTF.

This chain links TRBV10-1 with TRBJ1-6, with D unclear. V lost 2 bases, J lost 0 bases, and 11 bases lay in between. Germline CDR1 reads WNHNN; CDR2 reads SYGVQD (reference sequence). The CDR3 sequence is 17 residues long. The CDR3 loop is CASSEGPGSSYNSPLHF. In DNA, the CDR3 is TGCGCCAGCAGTGAGGGCCCCGGGAGCTCCTATAATTCACCCCTCCACTTT.

V is TRBV12-5 and J is TRBJ1-2, with D maybe TRBD1 (6 bases). Germline CDR1 is LGHNT and CDR2 is FRNRAP. The CDR3 is made up of 16 amino acids. V was shortened by 5 bases and J by 1 base, with 17 bases between the two germline ends. This CDR3 reads CASGLETYRVNYGYTF. In DNA form, the CDR3 reads TGTGCTAGTGGTCTTGAGACCTACAGGGTTAACTATGGCTACACCTTC.

This chain connects TRBV5-4 to TRBJ2-2, with 11 bases matching TRBD2. The CDR3 covers 16 residues. Germline CDR1 is SGHNT and CDR2 is YYREEE (reference sequence). V dropped 3 bases and J dropped 4; count of bases not matched to a gene: 5. As DNA, the CDR3 is TGTGCCAGCAGCTCCCTTAGCGGGAGGGTCACCGGGGAGCTGTTTTTT. Protein sequence: CASSSLSGRVTGELFF.

The CDR3 region is CASSQALAPADTQYF. In DNA, the CDR3 is TGTGCCAGCAGCCAAGCCCTTGCCCCAGCAGATACGCAGTATTTT. This chain joins TRBV14 and TRBJ2-3; no firm D call. The length of the CDR3 is 15 residues. The ends were cut back, 1 base at V and 4 bases at J, with 12 bases in the middle. Germline CDR1 is SGHDN and CDR2 is FVKESK. The full variable domain, with the rest looked up from reference TRBV14 and TRBJ2-3, is EAGVTQFPSHSVIEKGQTVTLRCDPISGHDNLYWYRRVMGKEIKFLLHFVKESKQDESGMPNNRFLAERTGGTYSTLKVQPAELEDSGVYFCASSQALAPADTQYFGPGTRLTVL.

This clone was recorded a few times. The chain joins TRBV5-5 to TRBJ1-1; D gene uncertain. The length of the CDR3 is 13 residues. Germline V gene lookup returns CDR1 SGHKS and CDR2 YYEKEE (reference sequence). V lost 5 bases to trimming and J lost 5 bases, with 13 bases between them. The CDR3 protein is CASREGSRTEAFF. CDR3 in DNA: TGTGCCAGCAGAGAGGGATCGAGGACTGAAGCTTTCTTT.

This clone was observed a single time. Distinct nucleotide sequences in the sample also encode this CDR3. V usage is TRBV18 and J usage is TRBJ2-7; D might be TRBD2 (6 bases). The CDR3 covers 12 residues. Germline-derived CDR1 and CDR2 are KGHSH and LQKENI. With 5 bases removed from V and 4 bases from J, the gap between germline ends came to 9 bases. The chain's CDR3 is CASSSGTYEQYF. CDR3 DNA: TGTGCCAGCTCATCAGGGACTTACGAGCAGTACTTC.

This clone was counted once. Here the CDR3 reads CASSSLSDRPNEKLFF. Here the CDR3 DNA reads TGTGCCAGCAGCTCTTTATCGGACAGGCCAAATGAAAAACTGTTTTTT. The rearrangement joins TRBV7-9 to TRBJ1-4, with 7 positions matching TRBD1. The length of the CDR3 is 16 residues. V was clipped by 4 bases and J by 5 bases; unmatched bases: 10. The germline V gene has CDR1 SEHNR and CDR2 FQNEAQ (reference sequence).

The chain couples TRBV9 to TRBJ1-2; D gene uncertain. Trimming took off 4 bases at V and 1 base at J, with 11 bases between the two ends. Germline V gives CDR1 SGDLS, CDR2 YYNGEE. CDR3 size: 14 residues. The CDR3 DNA follows: TGTGCCAGCAGCTCTAGGTCGAATAACTATGGCTACACCTTC. Protein product: CASSSRSNNYGYTF.

V is TRBV2 and J is TRBJ2-2; TRBD1 matches 7 bases. After removal of 5 bases from V and 5 bases from J, the junction contained 8 bases not matched to a gene. CDR3 length: 15 amino acids. The germline V gene encodes CDR1 SNHLY and CDR2 FYNNEI. The CDR3 coding sequence is TGTGCCAGCAGTCCTTCCGACAGGGCTACCGGGGAGCTGTTTTTT. Protein: CASSPSDRATGELFF.

The rearrangement uses TRBV5-1 and TRBJ1-3; a weak D match, TRBD1 (6 bases). V dropped 4 bases and J dropped 11 bases, with 13 bases sitting between them. The CDR3 extends over 12 amino acids. CDR1 SGHRS and CDR2 YFSETQ come from the germline V gene. Here the CDR3 DNA reads TGCGCCAGCAGCGAAGGACAGTCCCCCATATATTTT. Translating it yields CASSEGQSPIYF.

The rearrangement links TRBV9 to TRBJ2-1; possibly TRBD2 for D (5 bases). The CDR3 runs to 15 residues. Germline CDR1 and CDR2: SGDLS and YYNGEE. Between the trimmed V and J ends, which lost 0 bases and 1 base, there was a span of 8 bases. The CDR3 DNA follows: TGTGCCAGCAGCGTAGAACCGGGGTCCTACAATGAGCAGTTCTTC. It translates to CASSVEPGSYNEQFF. The whole variable domain, remainder taken from reference TRBV9 and TRBJ2-1, is DSGVTQTPKHLITATGQRVTLRCSPRSGDLSVYWYQQSLDQGLQFLIQYYNGEERAKGNILERFSAQQFPDLHSELNLSSLELGDSALYFCASSVEPGSYNEQFFGPGTRLTVL.